These T cell receptor beta chains were read from a single sample in a study of T-cell memory formation after mild COVID-19. One entry per CDR3 protein results from TCRdb running MiXCR on the 5' RACE reads. The repertoire holds roughly 380,000 distinct CDR3 sequences, with 25% to 30% as singletons. The sequenced sample was PBMCs or a T cell subset sorted from them (not recorded which). These receptors were collected from an adult woman who had mild COVID-19 (a few samples of this study predate the infection). Cell type and time point are not known. Each CDR3 is given with its conserved first and last residue. D genes are given only for firm matches. Size tells how often a clone was seen (once, few, many) or the class of an expanded clone, and some rows leave it out.

TGCAGTGCTAGATCCATAGAAGAGCAGTACTTC | CSARSIEEQYF | TRBJ2-7 | . | . | TRBV20-1
TGTGCCAGCAGTTCCCGGGGGGGGCGGAGGTACTTC | CASSSRGGRRYF | TRBJ2-7 | TRBD2 | . | TRBV12-3/TRBV12-4
TGTGCCAGCAGCCGTTTTCAGAGCACAGATACGCAGTATTTT | CASSRFQSTDTQYF | TRBJ2-3 | . | . | TRBV14
TGTGCCAGCAGCTTTTCTACGGGGACAGATACGCAGTATTTT | CASSFSTGTDTQYF | TRBJ2-3 | . | . | TRBV7-3
TGTGCCACCAGTGATCACCTTAGCGGGAGCCCCTACGAGCAGTACTTC | CATSDHLSGSPYEQYF | TRBJ2-7 | TRBD2 | many | TRBV24-1
TGTGCCAGCAGCGTAGACTACAATGAGCAGTTCTTC | CASSVDYNEQFF | TRBJ2-1 | . | few | TRBV9
TGCGCCAGCAGCCAAAATTACCGGGACAGGGGTTCGGGCTACACCTTC | CASSQNYRDRGSGYTF | TRBJ1-2 | TRBD1 | . | TRBV4-1
TGTGCCAGCAGTTGGAAAGGCGGGGACACTGAAGCTTTCTTT | CASSWKGGDTEAFF | TRBJ1-1 | . | . | TRBV2
TGTGCCAGCAGACCGGCCTGGGCGGTTGAGCAGTTCTTC | CASRPAWAVEQFF | TRBJ2-1 | . | . | TRBV6-2/TRBV6-3
TGTGCCAGCTCCAGGGAACACACAGATACGCAGTATTTT | CASSREHTDTQYF | TRBJ2-3 | . | . | TRBV7-9
TGCGCCAGCAGCTTTGGCACAGGGACCCTCGTTGCCCCCTACACCTTC | CASSFGTGTLVAPYTF | TRBJ1-2 | . | . | TRBV5-1
TGTGCCAGCAGCCGTGCCAGTGGTCAGCCCCAGCATTTT | CASSRASGQPQHF | TRBJ1-5 | . | . | TRBV3-1
TGTGCCAGCAGCTCAGGCGCGAGCAATCAGCCCCAGCATTTT | CASSSGASNQPQHF | TRBJ1-5 | . | few | TRBV7-6
TGTGCCAGCAGTTTGACGGAGAGGTTTGGTACGCAGTATTTT | CASSLTERFGTQYF | TRBJ2-3 | . | few | TRBV12-3/TRBV12-4
TGTGCCACGCAACCCTCGGCTGAAGCTTTCTTT | CATQPSAEAFF | TRBJ1-1 | . | . | TRBV6-6
TGTGCCAGCAGTCTACCGGGGGGGCTGGCGCAGTATTTT | CASSLPGGLAQYF | TRBJ2-3 | TRBD2 | few | TRBV12-3/TRBV12-4
TGTGCCAGCAGTTACTCGGGGCCAGGGGGGATAAATGAGCAGTTCTTC | CASSYSGPGGINEQFF | TRBJ2-1 | . | . | TRBV6-5
TGTGCCAGCAGCCAAGATGTGGGGACTAGCGCTCACAATGAGCAGTTCTTC | CASSQDVGTSAHNEQFF | TRBJ2-1 | TRBD2 | few | TRBV3-1
TGTGCCAGCAGCTTAGGGGAGGTAGACAATGAGCAGTTCTTC | CASSLGEVDNEQFF | TRBJ2-1 | . | . | TRBV11-1
TGTGCCAGCAGCACTAACAGGGGGCCAGCCTACGAGCAGTACTTC | CASSTNRGPAYEQYF | TRBJ2-7 | TRBD1 | . | TRBV5-5
TGTGCCAGCAGACCTACAGGGGGCCGATATCGAAGCGAGCAGTACTTC | CASRPTGGRYRSEQYF | TRBJ2-7 | TRBD1 | . | TRBV7-8
TGTGCCAGCACCTTCCGCACCGGGGAGCTGTTTTTT | CASTFRTGELFF | TRBJ2-2 | . | few | TRBV12-3/TRBV12-4
TGCGCCAGCAGCCAGTCCGCGGGGTCGGGAAACGAGCAGTACTTC | CASSQSAGSGNEQYF | TRBJ2-7 | . | . | TRBV4-1
TGCAGTGCCTTAGGGGTACAGGGGTTCAATCAGCCCCAGCATTTT | CSALGVQGFNQPQHF | TRBJ1-5 | TRBD1 | . | TRBV20-1
TGTGCCAGCAGTGCCGGGACAGGGGGCGCGGGGAGCAATCAGCCCCAGCATTTT | CASSAGTGGAGSNQPQHF | TRBJ1-5 | TRBD1 | . | TRBV12-3/TRBV12-4
TGTGCCAGCAGCCAAGATGGAAACGGGGATGAGCAGTTCTTC | CASSQDGNGDEQFF | TRBJ2-1 | . | . | TRBV4-2